The 22 T cell receptor beta chains reported below all come from one sample, sequenced in a study of breast tumors, draining lymph nodes, adjacent tissues. Each CDR3 protein is one row after TCRdb ran MiXCR on the multiplex PCR reads. The data hold about 100,000 distinct CDR3 sequences, with less than 25% observed a single time. Samples came from axillary lymph nodes draining the breast cancer. The source material was axillary lymph node tissue. The receptors derive from a female donor with breast cancer. Some clones in this sample may be carry-over from other donors' samples.

Comments on this clonotype: A much larger clone is a single base away; this may be a read error. V gene TRBV2 combines with J gene TRBJ2-2; possibly TRBD1 for D (7 bases). V lost 8 bases, J lost 4 bases, and 17 bases lay in between. The germline CDR1 and CDR2 sequences are SNHLY and FYNNEI. CDR3 length: 15 residues. CDR3 DNA: TGTGCCAGCGGTGGAGGGGGCGCGGGCACCGGGGAGCTGTTTTTT. Residues: CASGGGGAGTGELFF.

This clonotype appeared a few times. It may be a read error: a sequence one base away is much more abundant. This CDR3 is missing its conserved last phenylalanine or tryptophan, likely due to a read error. This chain joins TRBV20-1 and TRBJ2-2; 8 bases agree with TRBD1. The V and J ends lost 3 bases and 0 bases, in that order; junction bases with no gene match: 9. There are 17 residues in the CDR3. The germline V gene has CDR1 DFQATT and CDR2 SNEGSKA (reference sequence). The CDR3 spells CSASAGTGHANTGELFS. The DNA of the CDR3 is TGCAGTGCTAGCGCCGGGACAGGCCACGCGAACACCGGGGAGCTGTTTTCT.

This clonotype was seen at least ten times. This chain uses TRBV5-1 with TRBJ2-3; possibly TRBD1 or TRBD2 for D (5 bases each). The V end lost 1 base, the J end lost 2 bases, and 11 bases lay between the germline ends. This CDR3 region has 15 residues. CDR1 is SGHRS and CDR2 is YFSETQ in the germline V gene. The CDR3 sequence: CASSLWGTSTDTQYF. CDR3 in DNA: TGCGCCAGCAGCTTGTGGGGGACCTCCACAGATACGCAGTATTTT.

At least ten counts were recorded for this clonotype. The chain joins TRBV12-3 or TRBV12-4 to TRBJ1-6; 7 bases are a match to TRBD1. V lost 3 bases to trimming and J lost 7 bases; unmatched junction nucleotides: 9. This CDR3 contains 16 residues. The CDR3 region is CASSLGAGGTNSPLHF. The CDR3 bases are TGTGCCAGCAGTTTGGGTGCAGGGGGTACCAATTCACCCCTCCACTTT.

For this clonotype: One end of the junction does not line up with germline, which may come from a read error. This chain uses TRBV4-1 with TRBJ1-4; the match to TRBD1 covers 10 bases. This CDR3 contains 15 residues. Germline V gene data show CDR1 as MGHRA and CDR2 as YSYEKL. DNA for the CDR3: TGCGCCAGCAGCCCGACAGGGGGCTTAGTTGTAAAACTGGTTTTT. As protein: CASSPTGGLVVKLVF.

This clonotype has at least ten counts. The chain uses TRBV27 and TRBJ2-7, with D possibly being TRBD1 or TRBD2 (5 bases each). With 3 bases removed from V and 3 bases from J, the gap between germline ends came to 9 bases. Germline CDR1 MNHEY, CDR2 SMNVEV (reference sequence). The CDR3 has 13 amino acids. CDR3: CASSFRDGYEQYF. The CDR3 coding sequence is TGTGCCAGCAGTTTTCGGGACGGCTACGAGCAGTACTTC.

The chain has TRBV16 and TRBJ2-1; 7 nucleotides line up with TRBD1. V dropped 0 bases and J dropped 7; count of bases not matched to a gene: 9. This CDR3 contains 16 residues. Per the germline V gene, CDR1 is KGHSY and CDR2 is FQNENV. The CDR3 loop reads CASSQSRRQGWNEQFF. The CDR3 DNA reads TGTGCCAGCAGCCAATCCCGCCGACAGGGTTGGAATGAGCAGTTCTTC.

Many counts were recorded for this clonotype. The V call is TRBV10-1, the J call TRBJ2-2; 8 bases agree with TRBD1. Germline V gene data show CDR1 as WNHNN and CDR2 as SYGVQD (reference sequence). CDR3 length: 15 amino acids. With V trimmed by 2 bases and J by 4 bases, 3 bases remained unmatched. In DNA, the CDR3 is TGCGCCAGCAGTGAGGGGACAGGCTTCACCGGGGAGCTGTTTTTT. Translated, it gives CASSEGTGFTGELFF.

This clonotype was counted at least ten times. The chain carries TRBV9 and TRBJ2-1; 13 nucleotides agree with TRBD2. Trimming took 4 bases from V and 0 from J; bases not matched to a gene: 4. This CDR3 contains 17 residues. CDR1 and CDR2 from the germline V gene are SGDLS and YYNGEE. CDR3 amino acids: CASSYGLAGVSYNEQFF. CDR3 nucleotides: TGTGCCAGCAGCTACGGACTAGCGGGAGTCTCCTACAATGAGCAGTTCTTC.

Many counts were recorded for this clonotype. CDR3 region: CASSSPQGAWNSPLHF. In nucleotides, the CDR3 is TGTGCCAGCAGCTCCCCTCAGGGGGCGTGGAATTCACCCCTCCACTTT. The chain combines TRBV7-9 with TRBJ1-6, with 8 bases identical to TRBD1. V shed 4 bases and J 7 bases; nucleotides not matched to a gene: 9. This CDR3 region has 16 residues. CDR1 and CDR2 from the germline V gene are SEHNR and FQNEAQ (reference sequence). Full variable domain (rest looked up from reference TRBV7-9 and TRBJ1-6): DTGVSQNPRHKITKRGQNVTFRCDPISEHNRLYWYRQTLGQGPEFLTYFQNEAQLEKSRLLSDRFSAERPKGSFSTLEIQRTEQGDSAMYLCASSSPQGAWNSPLHFGNGTRLTVT.

In its sample, this clonotype was seen many times. V is TRBV20-1 and J is TRBJ1-6, with 8 nucleotides matching TRBD1. The CDR3 contains 15 residues. Germline CDR1 DFQATT, CDR2 SNEGSKA (reference sequence). J lost 9 bases, V lost 0 bases, and 7 bases had no gene match. The CDR3 bases are TGCAGTGCTAGAGACACAGGGGGAAAAGGTTCACCCCTCCACTTT. This codes for CSARDTGGKGSPLHF.

This clonotype was observed a handful of times. The chain employs TRBV11-3 and TRBJ2-5, with TRBD2 matching 9 bases. Germline V gene lookup returns CDR1 SGHNT and CDR2 YENEEA. The CDR3 has 20 residues. V trimming: 1 base; J trimming: 1 base; junction bases outside the gene matches: 16. CDR3 DNA sequence: TGTGCCAGCAGCTTAGCCCCCGGATTAGCGGGAGCCCCTCTCCAAGAGACCCAGTACTTC. Translated, it gives CASSLAPGLAGAPLQETQYF.

Turning to this clonotype: A much larger clone lies a single base off, so this may be a read error. The chain has TRBV11-2 and TRBJ2-3; TRBD2 matches at 12 bases. The CDR3 is 18 residues long. The V gene's germline CDR1 is SGHAT and CDR2 FQNNGV. The trim removed 5 bases at V and 2 bases at J, leaving 11 bases unmatched. This chain's CDR3 is CASSPRVTSGGHTDTQYF. As DNA, the CDR3 is TGTGCCAGCAGCCCACGCGTTACTAGCGGGGGGCACACAGATACGCAGTATTTT.

This clonotype was counted many times. The rearrangement links TRBV20-1 to TRBJ2-3; D may be TRBD2 (6 bases). Trimming took 6 bases from V and 1 from J, leaving 14 bases between them. Per the germline V gene, CDR1 is DFQATT and CDR2 is SNEGSKA (reference sequence). The CDR3 spans 14 residues. Written as DNA, the CDR3 is TGCAGTGCGTCCCCCGGGGGTCGCACAGATACGCAGTATTTT. Amino acids: CSASPGGRTDTQYF.

This clonotype was seen at least ten times. The chain is built from TRBV7-2 and TRBJ2-3; TRBD2 agrees at 10 bases. CDR1 and CDR2 from the germline V gene are SGHTA and FQGNSA. The J segment lost 1 base and the V segment lost 3 bases, leaving 7 bases of the junction unmatched. The CDR3 extends over 17 amino acids. CDR3 amino acids: CASSLNFLAGGTDTQYF. CDR3 bases: TGTGCCAGCAGCTTGAATTTCCTAGCGGGAGGCACAGATACGCAGTATTTT.

This clonotype was recorded at least ten times. The CDR3 coding sequence is TGTGCCAGCAGCTTTAGTGCTAGGTGGCGGGGGGCCCACAATGAGCAGTTCTTC. Protein: CASSFSARWRGAHNEQFF. The chain carries TRBV7-8 and TRBJ2-1; 8 bases are shared with TRBD2. The CDR3 is 18 residues long. The V gene's germline CDR1 is SGHVS and CDR2 FQNEAQ. The ends lost 3 bases at V and 5 bases at J; junction bases unmatched: 15.

This clonotype was recorded at least ten times. The chain couples TRBV19 to TRBJ1-3, with a possible D match to TRBD1 (5 bases). Germline values: CDR1 LNHDA, CDR2 SQIVND (reference sequence). Trimming pared 6 bases from V and 3 bases from J, leaving 27 bases between. The CDR3 sequence is 19 residues long. The CDR3 region has the DNA TGTGCCAGTAGGGCGGACCTGGGACGGATCACTGTGGATGGAAACACCATATATTTT. Protein: CASRADLGRITVDGNTIYF.

The sample holds many counts of this clonotype. The chain has TRBV30 and TRBJ2-1, with D hard to call. Germline CDR1 GTSNPN, CDR2 SVGIG (reference sequence). The CDR3 sequence is 10 residues long. For the CDR3, the DNA is TGTGCGGGAACTTACAATGAGCAGTTCTTC. Translated: CAGTYNEQFF.

This clonotype was observed many times. The rearrangement uses TRBV10-3 and TRBJ2-7, with D tentatively TRBD1 (5 bases). There are 14 residues in the CDR3. V was pared by 1 base and J by 5 bases, with 12 bases between. Germline values: CDR1 ENHRY, CDR2 SYGVKD. The CDR3 bases are TGTGCCATCAGTGAGTGGACACTCGACCACGAGCAGTACTTC. Its translation is CAISEWTLDHEQYF.

In the case of this clonotype: Since a much larger clone is just one base distant, this may be a read error. The V call is TRBV2, the J call TRBJ1-3; weak D call: TRBD1 (6 bases). CDR1 SNHLY and CDR2 FYNNEI come from the germline V gene. The CDR3 is 16 residues long. CDR3 DNA: TGTGCCGGCAGTTCTTTAGGACAGTATTCTGGAAACACCATATATTTT. Translated, it gives CAGSSLGQYSGNTIYF.

On this clonotype itself: A read error may be the cause here, since a much bigger clone is one base away. The chain couples TRBV9 to TRBJ2-2; 8 nucleotides line up with TRBD2. Unmatched junction bases numbered 8, after V lost 7 bases and J lost 6 bases. The CDR3 loop spans 14 amino acids. Germline V gives CDR1 SGDLS, CDR2 YYNGEE. The CDR3 protein is CASDPSGGPGELFF. The CDR3 coding sequence is TGTGCCAGCGACCCCTCGGGAGGGCCCGGGGAGCTGTTTTTT.

This clonotype was counted ten times or more. The chain employs TRBV6-1 and TRBJ2-3, with TRBD2 identical over 9 bases. V shed 4 bases, J shed 4 bases, and the junction held 6 bases outside the gene matches. CDR3 length: 15 amino acids. Germline loops: CDR1 MNHNS, CDR2 SASEGT. CDR3 DNA sequence: TGTGCCAGCAGTGGGGCGGGAGGGGGGGCAGATACGCAGTATTTT. Amino acids: CASSGAGGGADTQYF.